Presented here are 22 T cell receptor beta chains from one specimen sequenced in a study of neoadjuvant anti-PD-1 for oral cavity cancer (dated by TCRdb to 2020 to 2022). Library construction relied on the immunoSEQ multiplex PCR assay. TCRdb retrieved this table from immuneACCESS and kept in-frame rearrangements only. Not all clones are present; in checked studies, unresolved V genes account for under half, and no reason is known for the remainder. This sample comprises about 42,000 clones, 77% of them detected only once. The top ten hold around 5.1% of the sample. The sample's time point label is to be understood as: after neoadjuvant nivolumab, at surgical resection. Sequenced here: PBMCs, sampled after nivolumab (anti-PD-1) treatment. The receptors shown here come from a person aged 40 to 85 with oral cavity squamous cell carcinoma.

The chain carries TRBV6-5 and TRBJ2-7; D gene uncertain. The V and J ends lost 0 bases and 6 bases respectively, with 12 bases between them. CDR3 size: 14 residues. The germline V gene encodes CDR1 MNHEY and CDR2 SVGAGI. CDR3 amino acids: CASSYSTGFVEQYF. The DNA of the CDR3 is TGTGCCAGCAGTTACTCGACGGGCTTCGTCGAGCAGTACTTC.

This clone was found a few times. The chain combines TRBV30 with TRBJ1-5; no firm D call. CDR1 and CDR2 from the germline V gene are GTSNPN and SVGIG (reference sequence). CDR3 size: 14 residues. V was cut by 4 bases and J by 4 bases, with 14 bases left in between. CDR3 in DNA: TGTGCCTGGACGGACCCTCTGGGGAATCAGCCCCAGCATTTT. This gives the protein CAWTDPLGNQPQHF.

CDR3 in DNA: TGTGCCAGCAGCGCGGACACGGCTCTCCCAGATACGCAGTATTTT. It yields the protein CASSADTALPDTQYF. The chain uses TRBV5-6 and TRBJ2-3, with D maybe TRBD1 (5 bases). Germline lookup yields CDR1 SGHDT and CDR2 YYEEEE. V lost 4 bases, J lost 4 bases, and 16 bases lay in between. The CDR3 sequence is 15 residues long.

This clone was seen a few times. CDR3 DNA: TGTGCCAGCAGCTTAGAAACGGGACAGGTGTACGAGCAGTACTTC. Translating gives CASSLETGQVYEQYF. The chain links TRBV11-1 to TRBJ2-7, with 8 bases that match TRBD1. CDR1 is SGHAT, CDR2 FQDESV, per germline (reference sequence). J lost 4 bases, V lost 1 base, and 6 bases had no gene match. This CDR3 spans 15 amino acids. The full variable domain, with the rest looked up from reference TRBV11-1 and TRBJ2-7, is EAEVAQSPRYKITEKSQAVAFWCDPISGHATLYWYRQILGQGPELLVQFQDESVVDDSQLPKDRFSAERLKGVDSTLKIQPAELGDSAMYLCASSLETGQVYEQYFGPGTRLTVT.

The V gene is TRBV4-1, the J gene TRBJ1-1; D gene unclear. The germline gives CDR1 MGHRA, CDR2 YSYEKL. The CDR3 has 15 amino acids. Trimming pared 1 base from V and 0 bases from J, leaving 9 bases between. The CDR3 loop reads CASSQGPQLNTEAFF. The CDR3 DNA follows: TGCGCCAGCAGCCAAGGCCCCCAGCTGAACACTGAAGCTTTCTTT.

The chain recombines TRBV7-9 with TRBJ1-1; D remains unclear. Trimming left V 7 bases short and J 3 bases short, with 12 bases between. Looked up from germline, CDR1 is SEHNR and CDR2 is FQNEAQ (reference sequence). The CDR3 totals 13 residues. CDR3 nucleotides: TGTGCCAGCACGGAGGCCGGGGACACTGAAGCTTTCTTT. The encoded protein is CASTEAGDTEAFF.

V usage is TRBV19 and J usage is TRBJ1-5; D gene ambiguous. The CDR3 is 13 amino acids. V was clipped by 6 bases and J by 4 bases, with 10 bases between them. Germline V gene sequence: CDR1 LNHDA, CDR2 SQIVND (reference sequence). The CDR3 DNA sequence: TGTGCCAGTAGCGGGCAGGCTAATCAGCCCCAGCATTTT. Translation: CASSGQANQPQHF.

The rearrangement links TRBV5-1 to TRBJ1-3; D uncertain. Germline V lookup: CDR1 SGHRS, CDR2 YFSETQ. The CDR3 consists of 16 residues. V was clipped by 2 bases and J by 0 bases, with 12 bases between them. CDR3 sequence reads: CASSFEEGTSGNTIYF. CDR3 DNA: TGCGCCAGCAGCTTTGAGGAGGGAACCTCTGGAAACACCATATATTTT. The full variable domain, its missing parts supplied by reference TRBV5-1 and TRBJ1-3, is KAGVTQTPRYLIKTRGQQVTLSCSPISGHRSVSWYQQTPGQGLQFLFEYFSETQRNKGNFPGRFSGRQFSNSRSEMNVSTLELGDSALYLCASSFEEGTSGNTIYFGEGSWLTVV.

The rearrangement uses TRBV29-1 and TRBJ2-1; TRBD1 aligns across 8 bases. Losses at the gene ends were 7 bases for V and 6 bases for J; bases not matched to a gene: 11. The length of the CDR3 is 14 residues. Germline V CDR1 and CDR2: SQVTM, ANQGSEA. Written as DNA, the CDR3 is TGCAGCGATACTAGACAGGGGAATGGCAATGAGCAGTTCTTC. Its protein is CSDTRQGNGNEQFF.

This sequence joins TRBV27 and TRBJ2-7; tentative D call: TRBD2 (5 bases). The ends were cut back, 2 bases at V and 2 bases at J, with 10 bases in the middle. The CDR3 loop spans 14 amino acids. The V gene's germline CDR1 is MNHEY and CDR2 SMNVEV (reference sequence). The CDR3 DNA follows: TGTGCCAGCAGTTTAGTATACGGGGCCTACGAGCAGTACTTC. The encoded protein is CASSLVYGAYEQYF.

The chain combines TRBV2 with TRBJ1-3; the D is unclear. Between the trimmed V and J ends, which lost 4 bases and 0 bases, there was a span of 4 bases. This CDR3 comprises 13 residues. Germline V gene lookup returns CDR1 SNHLY and CDR2 FYNNEI. The CDR3 DNA follows: TGTGCCAGCAGTGGACCCTCTGGAAACACCATATATTTT. It yields the protein CASSGPSGNTIYF.

The chain links TRBV4-2 to TRBJ2-1; D may match TRBD1 or TRBD2 (5 bases each). The CDR3 length is 17 residues. Per the germline V gene, CDR1 is LGHNA and CDR2 is YNFKEQ. Trimming shortened V by 1 base and J by 1 base, and 14 bases separated the two germline ends. The CDR3 nucleotides read TGTGCCAGCAGCCAAGCCCGAGGGGACCCTTCCTACAATGAGCAGTTCTTC. The encoded protein is CASSQARGDPSYNEQFF.

The chain combines TRBV6-5 with TRBJ1-2; a weak D match, TRBD1 (6 bases). Germline CDR1 MNHEY, CDR2 SVGAGI. Trimming stripped 4 bases from V and 3 bases from J, with 18 bases between. This CDR3 comprises 16 residues. For the CDR3, the DNA is TGTGCCAGCAGTTCCCTCCTAGGGGGAGGATACTATGGCTACACCTTC. Amino acids: CASSSLLGGGYYGYTF.

This chain links TRBV6-5 with TRBJ2-7; tentative D call: TRBD2 (6 bases). CDR3 length: 14 residues. Germline-derived CDR1 and CDR2 are MNHEY and SVGAGI. V lost 6 bases and J lost 6, with 18 bases in between. The CDR3 loop reads CASRLTRLGLEQYF. The CDR3 coding sequence is TGTGCCAGCAGGTTAACCCGACTAGGTCTCGAGCAGTACTTC.

The CDR3, as DNA: TGTGCCAGCCACCGACAGGGGACGAGCACCGGGGAGCTGTTTTTT. Protein: CASHRQGTSTGELFF. The chain joins TRBV6-6 to TRBJ2-2, with TRBD1 identical over 8 bases. Germline CDR1 MNHNY, CDR2 SVGAGI (reference sequence). J was trimmed by 4 bases and V by 8 bases; bases with no gene match: 9. The CDR3 contains 15 residues.

CDR3 bases: TGTGCCAGCAGGGACACCGAGGGGTATCAGCCCCAGCATTTT. It encodes CASRDTEGYQPQHF. The gene calls are TRBV2 and TRBJ1-5, with D possibly TRBD1 on 5 matching bases. The CDR3 sequence is 14 residues long. The germline CDR1 and CDR2 sequences are SNHLY and FYNNEI. With 6 bases removed from V and 5 bases from J, the gap between germline ends came to 14 bases.

The chain recombines TRBV10-2 with TRBJ2-5; no firm D call. There are 13 residues in the CDR3. Germline CDR1 is WSHSY and CDR2 is SAAADI. Deletions cut 3 bases from V and 5 bases from J, with 10 bases between. This chain's CDR3 is CASSEKRPETQYF. CDR3 bases: TGCGCCAGCAGTGAAAAACGTCCCGAGACCCAGTACTTC.

The rearrangement uses TRBV11-2 and TRBJ2-7; 10 bases fit TRBD2. Germline values: CDR1 SGHAT, CDR2 FQNNGV. This CDR3 contains 16 residues. The V and J ends lost 5 bases and 3 bases, in that order; junction bases with no gene match: 10. The DNA of the CDR3 is TGTGCCAGCAGCACCTTAATAGCGGGGGGCCTCTACGAGCAGTACTTC. Encoded protein: CASSTLIAGGLYEQYF.

This clone has at least ten counts. The CDR3 sequence is CASSPNSYEQYF. The CDR3 DNA reads TGTGCCAGCAGCCCCAACTCCTACGAGCAGTACTTC. The rearrangement uses TRBV7-2 and TRBJ2-7; D gene ambiguous. Germline V gene sequence: CDR1 SGHTA, CDR2 FQGNSA. Trimming stripped 5 bases from V and 0 bases from J, with 5 bases between. The CDR3 is 12 residues long.

In its sample, this clone was seen once. This chain connects TRBV19 to TRBJ1-4; TRBD1 matches at 7 bases. This CDR3 is 14 amino acids long. In germline, CDR1 is LNHDA, CDR2 SQIVND (reference sequence). V shed 5 bases, J shed 8 bases, and the junction held 8 bases outside the gene matches. The CDR3 DNA sequence: TGTGCCAGTAGTCCGACAGGGTCGGGGGAAAAACTGTTTTTT. This gives the protein CASSPTGSGEKLFF.

CDR3 sequence (DNA): TGTGCCAGCAGTCCTGACAGGGTGGCACAGCCCCAGCATTTT. This gives the protein CASSPDRVAQPQHF. The rearrangement links TRBV27 to TRBJ1-5, with 7 bases identical to TRBD1. Germline CDR1 MNHEY, CDR2 SMNVEV (reference sequence). The ends lost 5 bases at V and 7 bases at J; junction bases unmatched: 8. The CDR3 contains 14 residues.

The chain couples TRBV14 to TRBJ1-2; maybe TRBD1 (5 bases). The CDR3 is 17 residues long. Trimming shortened V by 3 bases and J by 4 bases, and 21 bases separated the two germline ends. Germline lookup yields CDR1 SGHDN and CDR2 FVKESK. In nucleotides, the CDR3 is TGTGCCAGCAGCCAGGGGGGAACAGGACTATTCTCCTATGGCTACACCTTC. This gives the protein CASSQGGTGLFSYGYTF.